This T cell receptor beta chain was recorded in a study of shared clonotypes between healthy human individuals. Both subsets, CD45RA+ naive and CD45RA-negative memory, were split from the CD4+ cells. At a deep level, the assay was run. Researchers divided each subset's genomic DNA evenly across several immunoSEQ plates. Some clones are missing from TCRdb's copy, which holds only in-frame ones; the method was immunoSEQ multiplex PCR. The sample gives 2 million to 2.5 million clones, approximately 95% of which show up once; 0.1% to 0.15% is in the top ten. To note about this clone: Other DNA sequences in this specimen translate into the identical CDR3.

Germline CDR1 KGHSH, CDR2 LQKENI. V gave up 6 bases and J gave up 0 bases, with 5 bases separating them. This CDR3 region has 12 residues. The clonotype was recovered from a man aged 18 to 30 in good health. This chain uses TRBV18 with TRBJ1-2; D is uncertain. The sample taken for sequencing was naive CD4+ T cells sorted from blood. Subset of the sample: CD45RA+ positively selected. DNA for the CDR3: TGTGCCAGCTCTCCTCCTAACTATGGCTACACCTTC. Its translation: CASSPPNYGYTF.